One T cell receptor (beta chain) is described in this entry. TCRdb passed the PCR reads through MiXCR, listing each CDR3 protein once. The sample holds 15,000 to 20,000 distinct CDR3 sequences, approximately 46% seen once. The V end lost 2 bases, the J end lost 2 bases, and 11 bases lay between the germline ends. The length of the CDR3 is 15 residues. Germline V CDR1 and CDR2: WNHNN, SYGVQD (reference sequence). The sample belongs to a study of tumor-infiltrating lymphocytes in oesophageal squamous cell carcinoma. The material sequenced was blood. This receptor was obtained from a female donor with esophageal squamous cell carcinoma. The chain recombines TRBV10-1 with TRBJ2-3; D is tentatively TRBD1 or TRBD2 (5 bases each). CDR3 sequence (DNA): TGCGCCAGCAGTGAGGGCAGGGACCCCACAGATACGCAGTATTTT. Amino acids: CASSEGRDPTDTQYF.